Sequencing of this T cell receptor beta chain was carried out in a study of Ad26.COV2.S vaccination and SARS-CoV-2 variants (dated by TCRdb to the early 2020s). Regarding the research as a whole: Vaccine-arm donors came from COV1001, a multicentre, randomized, double-blind, placebo-controlled phase I-IIa trial of Ad26.COV2.S in healthy adults. Ad26.COV2.S was administered intramuscularly at a dose of 5x10^10 or 1x10^11 viral particles, either as one shot or as two shots given 56 days apart. Sequencing of the TCRbeta repertoire served to evaluate the specificity and breadth of SARS-CoV-2-reactive T cell receptors following Ad26.COV2.S vaccination. A total of approximately 32 samples were included in the TCR-sequenced set, comprising some 20 Ad26.COV2.S vaccine recipients, 5 placebo recipients and 8 SARS-CoV-2 convalescent individuals. Trial participants were randomized into five groups of five, in which low-dose or high-dose Ad26.COV2.S was given once or twice, or placebo was given on both occasions. Throughout the experiments and outcome assessment, investigators stayed blinded to trial group allocation.

The treatment or condition tag for this specimen amounts to: 19 received Ad26.COV2.S at low or high dose, single or two shots; roughly 5 received placebo; per-sample allocation not given. For vaccine and placebo recipients, the sequenced repertoires came from samples collected on day 63 after the first injection. Between 29 July and 7 August 2020, Cohort 1b enrolled 25 adults aged 18-55 years at one site in Boston, USA. Ad26.COV2.S was a replication-incompetent adenovirus type 26 vector that expressed a prefusion-stabilized SARS-CoV-2 spike protein derived from the original Wuhan strain. Remarks on this clone: The antigen this receptor binds is unknown. Per-nucleotide qualities are absent, and no much larger clonotype sits a single base away.

The CDR3 covers 13 residues, taking in both the cysteine and the phenylalanine. Solely the CDR3 DNA is kept, with 39 bases framed from the first base. Reading the germline V gene gives CDR1 SNHLY and CDR2 FYNNEI. The junction carries 7 bases between V and J, which are trimmed by 4 bases and 1 base respectively. The immunoSEQ Assay was used to sequence TCRbeta CDR3 regions. After extraction, genomic DNA underwent amplification by bias-controlled multiplex PCR, followed by high-throughput sequencing. The authors processed their data as follows. To quantify the absolute abundance of every unique TCRbeta CDR3 region, sequences were collapsed and filtered. T cell fraction was estimated by normalization of TCRbeta template counts to usable DNA, with usable DNA being measured through amplification of reference genes present in all nucleated cells. Repertoire TCRs were annotated as SARS-CoV-2-specific by exact matching of V gene, CDR3 amino acid sequence and J gene to a known reactive TCR set. The reference SARS-CoV-2 TCR set came from MIRA and was filtered for enrichment in COVID-19-positive ImmuneCODE repertoires, removing public or cross-reactive TCRs. Using the MIRA antigens, annotated TCRs were further analysed by specific ORF or by position within an ORF. Breadth was defined as the number of annotated unique rearrangements divided by the total number of unique productive rearrangements, and depth was defined as the summed frequency of the annotated unique rearrangements. Two-sided Wilcoxon rank-sum tests were used to compare TCR breadth between groups. Imported from immuneACCESS, the table was reduced by TCRdb to in-frame sequences with V and J called. These copies leave out some clones; in studies compared against another copy, an unresolved V gene accounts for under half, and the cause of the remainder is not known. Clone size and V and J calls were adopted from that table, with D and trimming inferred from the DNA. This sample comprises some 450,000 clones, 80% to 95% of them detected only once. The biggest ten clones account for approximately 4.5% of the sample.

What the work shows at the level of the full study, not this receptor alone: According to the authors, total T cell responses may have been underestimated by the TCR breadth and depth analyses. After vaccination, substantial breadth of spike-specific CD8+ and CD4+ T cell responses was reported. The study was not powered for comparison of responses between vaccine doses or regimens. Ad26.COV2.S recipients had higher spike-specific TCR breadth than placebo recipients (P = 0.0014). Vaccine and placebo recipients had similar non-spike TCR breadth, a finding consistent with the vaccine containing only spike.

This sample comprised peripheral blood, obtained in a trial of Ad26.COV2.S vaccine versus placebo. The clonotype originates from a person aged 18-60 years who received the Ad26.COV2.S COVID-19 vaccine or a placebo. The chain employs TRBV2 and TRBJ1-1; no confident D gene assignment can be made. In nucleotide form, the sequence is TGTGCCAGCAGTGCACGGACGAACACTGAAGCTTTCTTT. This sequence encodes CASSARTNTEAFF.